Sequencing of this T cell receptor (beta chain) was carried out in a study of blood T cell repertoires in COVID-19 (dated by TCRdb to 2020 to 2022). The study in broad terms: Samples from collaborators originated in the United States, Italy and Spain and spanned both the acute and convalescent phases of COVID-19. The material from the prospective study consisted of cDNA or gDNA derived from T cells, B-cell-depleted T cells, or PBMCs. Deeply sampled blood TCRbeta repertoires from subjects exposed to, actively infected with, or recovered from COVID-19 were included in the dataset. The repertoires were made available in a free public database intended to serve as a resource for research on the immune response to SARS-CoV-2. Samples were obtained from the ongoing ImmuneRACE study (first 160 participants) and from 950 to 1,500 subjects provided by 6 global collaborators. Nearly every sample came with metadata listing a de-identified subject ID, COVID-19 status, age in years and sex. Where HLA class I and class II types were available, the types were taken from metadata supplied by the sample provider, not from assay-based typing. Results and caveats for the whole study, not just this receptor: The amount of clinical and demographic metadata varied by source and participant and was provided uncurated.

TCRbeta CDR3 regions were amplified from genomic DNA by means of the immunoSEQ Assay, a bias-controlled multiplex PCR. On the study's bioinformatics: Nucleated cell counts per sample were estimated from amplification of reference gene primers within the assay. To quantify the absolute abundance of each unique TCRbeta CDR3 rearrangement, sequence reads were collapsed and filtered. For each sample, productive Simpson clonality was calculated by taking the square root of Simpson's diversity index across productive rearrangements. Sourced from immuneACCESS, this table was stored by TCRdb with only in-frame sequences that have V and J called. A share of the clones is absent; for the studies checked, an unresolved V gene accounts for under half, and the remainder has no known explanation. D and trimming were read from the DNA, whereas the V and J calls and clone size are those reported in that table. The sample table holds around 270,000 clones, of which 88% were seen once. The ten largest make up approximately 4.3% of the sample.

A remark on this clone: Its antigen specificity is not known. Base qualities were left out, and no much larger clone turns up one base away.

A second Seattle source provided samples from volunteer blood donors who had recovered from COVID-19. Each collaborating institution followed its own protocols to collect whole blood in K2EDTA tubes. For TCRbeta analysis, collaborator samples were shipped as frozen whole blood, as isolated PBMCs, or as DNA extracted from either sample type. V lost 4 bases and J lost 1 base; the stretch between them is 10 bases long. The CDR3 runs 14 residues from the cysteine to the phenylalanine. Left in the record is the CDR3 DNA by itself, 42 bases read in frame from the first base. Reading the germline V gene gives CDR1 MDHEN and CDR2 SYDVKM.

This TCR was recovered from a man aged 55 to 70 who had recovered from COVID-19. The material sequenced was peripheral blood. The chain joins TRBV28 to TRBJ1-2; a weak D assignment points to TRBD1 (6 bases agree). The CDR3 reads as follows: CASSYPGDNYGYTF. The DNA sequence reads TGTGCCAGCAGTTATCCAGGGGATAACTATGGCTACACCTTC.